This T cell receptor beta chain comes out of a study of blood T cell repertoires in COVID-19. Study-wide background: Samples came from the United States, Italy and Spain, spanning acute and convalescent COVID-19. Sources were T cells, B-cell-depleted T cells, or PBMCs; the material itself was cDNA or gDNA.

Original methodology: Estimation of nucleated cell counts was performed using reference gene primer amplification. The table came from immunoSEQ multiplex PCR; TCRdb's copy has only in-frame clones and leaves some out. From that table come the V and J calls and clone size; the DNA was used to work out D and trimming. This table has roughly 180,000 clones, roughly 79% appearing once. Trimming took off 5 bases at V and 5 bases at J, with 3 bases between the two ends. Germline assignment: CDR1 DFQATT and CDR2 SNEGSKA (reference sequence). The CDR3 has 10 amino acids. What was sequenced was peripheral blood. This chain connects TRBV20-1 to TRBJ1-4; D gene unclear. This receptor was identified in a man aged 60 to 69 with active or convalescent COVID-19. The CDR3 sequence is CSAPNEKLFF. DNA for the CDR3: TGCAGTGCTCCAAATGAAAAACTGTTTTTT.